This T cell receptor (beta chain) was identified during a study of blood T cell repertoires in COVID-19. Study-level information: Samples taken during acute and convalescent COVID-19 were collected in the United States, Italy and Spain.

The CDR3 is 13 amino acids. CDR1 and CDR2 from the germline V gene are SGDLS and YYNGEE. Unmatched junction bases numbered 4, after V lost 5 bases and J lost 8 bases. Clinical history as reported by participants underpinned cohort assignment. Libraries were prepared by immunoSEQ multiplex PCR; TCRdb keeps only in-frame clonotypes and omits some of them. The repertoire holds 290,000 or so clones, with almost 90% as singletons. The chain recombines TRBV9 with TRBJ1-2; 12 nucleotides match TRBD1. The sequencing input was PBMCs or T cells enriched from blood (not recorded which). The TCR comes from a woman between 18 and 30 years old with acute COVID-19. In nucleotides, the CDR3 is TGTGCCAGCAGTGGGACAGGGGGCGAAGGCTACACCTTC. This sequence encodes CASSGTGGEGYTF.